The rows below give T cell receptor beta chains drawn from one sample of a study of OX40 agonist ivuxolimab in advanced cancers. Some clones are missing from TCRdb's copy, which holds only in-frame ones; the method was immunoSEQ multiplex PCR. The data show about 65,000 clones, approximately 78% seen once. Specimen: CD4+ or CD8+ T cells sorted from blood, collected in a trial of the OX40 agonist ivuxolimab. These receptor sequences come from an adult with an advanced solid tumor such as melanoma, head and neck, liver or kidney cancer. CDR3s include the opening cysteine and the closing phenylalanine or tryptophan. A D gene is named only where the DNA matches it firmly. Rows may omit the clone size; those that give it use once, few, many or a size class.

>TRBV5-4|.|.|TRBJ1-1
CASSRGGWSFDTEAFF
TGTGCCAGCAGCCGGGGGGGTTGGAGTTTTGACACTGAAGCTTTCTTT
>TRBV4-1|.|.|TRBJ1-2
CASSPPRAGYGYTF
TGCGCCAGCAGCCCCCCCAGGGCAGGCTATGGCTACACCTTC
>TRBV28|.|.|TRBJ1-2
CASSFTGGYTF
TGTGCCAGCAGTTTCACAGGCGGCTACACCTTC
>TRBV15|.|.|TRBJ1-1
CATSGRTAQAFF
TGTGCCACCAGCGGAAGGACAGCCCAAGCTTTCTTT
>TRBV5-1|TRBD2|.|TRBJ2-3
CASSLPRGGRSTDTQYF
TGCGCCAGCAGCTTACCCCGGGGCGGGAGAAGCACAGATACGCAGTATTTT
>TRBV10-2|TRBD2|few|TRBJ2-5
CASSESTRGGRLETQYF
TGCGCCAGCAGTGAGTCGACTCGGGGCGGGAGGTTGGAGACCCAGTACTTC
>TRBV7-9|.|once|TRBJ2-1
CASSGVGEQFF
TGTGCCAGCAGCGGGGTGGGGGAGCAGTTCTTC
>TRBV19|.|.|TRBJ1-2
CASSYGANYGYTF
TGTGCCAGTAGTTACGGAGCTAACTATGGCTACACCTTC
>TRBV7-2|.|.|TRBJ2-5
CASSLRQLETQYF
TGTGCCAGCAGCTTAAGGCAGCTGGAGACCCAGTACTTC
>TRBV2|TRBD2|.|TRBJ2-5
CASSDSGGGGETQYF
TGTGCCAGCAGTGATAGCGGGGGCGGGGGAGAGACCCAGTACTTC
>TRBV6-5|TRBD1|.|TRBJ2-5
CASKLQGTQETQYF
TGTGCCAGCAAGTTACAGGGGACCCAAGAGACCCAGTACTTC
>TRBV5-4|TRBD2|.|TRBJ2-5
CASSLTSGQETQYF
TGTGCCAGCAGCTTGACTAGCGGACAAGAGACCCAGTACTTC
>TRBV9|TRBD2|once|TRBJ2-1
CASSPRLASYNEQFF
TGTGCCAGCAGCCCCAGACTAGCCTCCTACAATGAGCAGTTCTTC
>TRBV21-1|.|.|TRBJ2-7
CASSNCEGGQGPLYEQYF
TGTGCCAGCAGCAATTGTGAAGGGGGACAGGGGCCCCTCTACGAGCAGTACTTC
>TRBV10-3|.|.|TRBJ1-3
CAISQTSNPVAYF
TGTGCCATCAGTCAGACAAGTAACCCTGTTGCGTATTTT
>TRBV2|TRBD1|.|TRBJ1-1
CASSLTGSDTEAFF
TGTGCCAGCAGTTTGACAGGGAGCGACACTGAAGCTTTCTTT
>TRBV6-5|.|.|TRBJ2-2
CASSWAGATGELFF
TGTGCCAGCAGTTGGGCAGGGGCGACCGGGGAGCTGTTTTTT
>TRBV5-1|.|.|TRBJ1-2
CASSSGGGDFGYTF
TGCGCCAGCAGCTCCGGTGGTGGAGACTTCGGCTACACCTTC
>TRBV19|.|.|TRBJ1-4
CASSSLTGFNEKLFF
TGTGCCAGTAGCTCCCTGACAGGCTTTAATGAAAAACTGTTTTTT
>TRBV11-3|.|.|TRBJ2-2
CASSLLGTNTGELFF
TGTGCCAGCAGCTTACTAGGCACGAACACCGGGGAGCTGTTTTTT
>TRBV4-1|TRBD1|.|TRBJ2-7
CASTNGAGQGFEQYF
TGCGCCAGCACCAACGGAGCGGGACAGGGGTTCGAGCAGTACTTC
>TRBV18|TRBD2|.|TRBJ2-2
CASSPTSGNTGELFF
TGTGCCAGCTCACCGACTAGCGGAAACACCGGGGAGCTGTTTTTT
>TRBV2|.|.|TRBJ1-1
CASRRTDSNTEAFF
TGTGCCAGCAGAAGGACCGACTCGAACACTGAAGCTTTCTTT
>TRBV6-5|TRBD1|.|TRBJ1-1
CASSYSVRGFTEAFF
TGTGCCAGCAGTTACTCAGTCAGGGGGTTCACTGAAGCTTTCTTT
>TRBV28|.|.|TRBJ1-5
CASSKQLGGNQPQHF
TGTGCCAGCAGCAAACAATTAGGTGGCAATCAGCCCCAGCATTTT
>TRBV19|.|few|TRBJ2-5
CASSIGSGTGSETQYF
TGTGCCAGTAGTATAGGGAGCGGAACGGGGAGCGAGACCCAGTACTTC
>TRBV7-9|TRBD2|.|TRBJ2-3
CASSLDPGLRGDTQYF
TGTGCCAGCAGCTTAGACCCGGGACTGCGGGGGGATACGCAGTATTTT
>TRBV29-1|TRBD1|.|TRBJ1-2
CSGSGTGGSYGYTF
TGCAGCGGCTCAGGGACAGGGGGAAGCTATGGCTACACCTTC
>TRBV5-4|.|.|TRBJ2-5
CASSFQGSGEETQYF
TGTGCCAGCAGCTTCCAAGGGTCGGGAGAGGAGACCCAGTACTTC
>TRBV18|.|.|TRBJ2-1
CASSPLQGMNEQFF
TGTGCCAGCTCACCGCTCCAGGGAATGAATGAGCAGTTCTTC